Sequencing of this TCR beta chain was carried out in a study of T cells in Graves' hyperthyroidism and ophthalmopathy. Authors of the study amplified TCR beta CDR3 regions from RNA transcripts. HTBI primers were the set used in a first-round RT-PCR of the TCR CDR3. Each CDR3 protein gets one entry after TCRdb re-called the multiplex PCR reads with MiXCR. The table lists almost 250,000 distinct CDR3 sequences, around 25% of them singletons. Per germline, CDR1 SGDLS and CDR2 YYNGEE. V was clipped by 3 bases and J by 8 bases; unmatched bases: 10. This CDR3 comprises 14 residues. This clonotype was detected ten times or more.

The chain links TRBV9 to TRBJ1-2, with 7 positions matching TRBD1. The sample was blood. The TCR sequence derives from a woman aged 40 to 50 with Graves' ophthalmopathy. CDR3 DNA sequence: TGTGCCAGCAGCGAGGGGGACAGCCCCCTCGGCTACACCTTC. This encodes CASSEGDSPLGYTF.